Below, one T cell receptor beta chain is given with its context. What it binds is not known. These data belong to a study of cytomegalovirus exposure and HLA in healthy donors. Study-wide points: A later analysis found that most CMV-associated TCR beta chains appeared HLA-restricted. An ancestry cluster, one associated with Asian ancestry, reportedly showed fewer N-insertions than the roughly 670-donor mean in a later analysis. By HLA locus, TCR association rates varied in a later analysis, with DRB1 showing the most and HLA-C the fewest. Immune exposure information comprised only CMV serostatus.

The PCR employed 60 Vbeta primers together with 13 Jbeta primers. Measured with immunoSEQ multiplex PCR; TCRdb has only the in-frame clones, and not every one. Of 150,000 or so clones listed, approximately 74% are singletons. The TCR was taken from a man between 18 and 29 years old in good health and CMV-seronegative. Material for sequencing was PBMCs.

The CDR3 nucleotides are TGTGCCAGCTCACCGCAGGGACAGCAGAACACTGAAGCTTTCTTT. Translated: CASSPQGQQNTEAFF. V gene TRBV18 combines with J gene TRBJ1-1; 7 bases fit TRBD1. The CDR3 totals 15 residues. J lost 1 base, V lost 3 bases, and 5 bases had no gene match. The germline CDR1 and CDR2 sequences are KGHSH and LQKENI.